This section outlines one T cell receptor beta chain sequence together with its context. The repertoire was sequenced with immunoSEQ multiplex PCR; TCRdb's copy has only in-frame clones and lacks some. The table lists around 40,000 clones, approximately 93% of them singletons. The germline V gene encodes CDR1 SGDLS and CDR2 YYNGEE. The CDR3 contains 18 residues. Unmatched junction bases numbered 11, after V lost 3 bases and J lost 4 bases. The data belong to a study of T cell changes during pregnancy in multiple sclerosis. The sequencing used CD8+ T cells from peripheral blood mononuclear cells, collected in the third trimester of pregnancy. This TCR was sampled from a female donor with multiple sclerosis, enrolled in a pregnancy study. V and J are TRBV9 and TRBJ2-2; TRBD2 agrees at 11 bases. CDR3 in amino acids: CASSATIAGGRPTGELFF. CDR3 nucleotide sequence: TGTGCCAGCAGCGCTACTATAGCGGGGGGGCGACCCACCGGGGAGCTGTTTTTT.